This T cell receptor (beta chain) was retrieved from a study of human T cells and chemical hapten exposure. Study-level information: In the sensitization step, 2% DPC was placed on approximately 2 cm by approximately 2 cm of upper inner arm skin. Whole-study results and caveats: Every donor had alopecia, and their immune response may therefore differ from healthy people's. Higher patch test scores went with higher counts of PT1 expanded TCRs.

A note on this clonotype: Its antigen is not known.

Sample time point: pre-sensitization, week 0. As for treatment: therapeutic diphenylcyclopropenone sensitization with weekly scalp DPC. TCRdb recomputed calls from the RACE reads with MiXCR, one row per CDR3 protein. Counted here are approximately 370,000 distinct CDR3 sequences, 4.5% to 7% occurring once; the ten biggest clones make up 7% to 10%. The CDR3 extends over 15 amino acids. In germline, CDR1 is LGHDT, CDR2 YNNKEL (reference sequence). V was pared by 1 base and J by 2 bases, with 11 bases between. Specimen: whole blood, collected in connection with sensitization to the hapten diphenylcyclopropenone (DPC). This clonotype was obtained from a woman in her late teens or twenties with alopecia areata. Some clones in this sample may be carry-over from other donors' samples. The V and J genes are TRBV3-1 and TRBJ2-5; a weak D match, TRBD2 (5 bases). The CDR3 region is CASSQGGSTQETQYF. CDR3 sequence (DNA): TGTGCCAGCAGCCAAGGAGGGTCGACTCAAGAGACCCAGTACTTC.